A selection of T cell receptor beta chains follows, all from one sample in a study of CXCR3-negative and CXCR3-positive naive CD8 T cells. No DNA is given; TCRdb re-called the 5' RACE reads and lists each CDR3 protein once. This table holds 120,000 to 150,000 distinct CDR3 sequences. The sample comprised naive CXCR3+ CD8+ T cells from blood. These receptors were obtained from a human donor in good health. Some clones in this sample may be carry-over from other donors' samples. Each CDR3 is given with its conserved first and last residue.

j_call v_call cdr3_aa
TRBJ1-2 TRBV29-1 CSVAHIDDREVSYGYTF
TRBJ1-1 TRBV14 CASSQYRTGITEAFF
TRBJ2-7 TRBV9 CASEGLAGGSYEQYF
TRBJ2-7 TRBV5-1 CASSLGDSVGYYEQYF
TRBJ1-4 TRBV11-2 CASSLISWGATGELFF
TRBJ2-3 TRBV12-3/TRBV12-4 CASSLGDGTDTQYF
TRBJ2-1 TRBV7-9 CASSTTVSSYNEQFF
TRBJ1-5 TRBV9 CASSVGDRVEPQHF
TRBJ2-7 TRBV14 CASSPHSLFSSGTHSSYEQYF
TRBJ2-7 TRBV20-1 CSAEGLAGDRTFYEQYF
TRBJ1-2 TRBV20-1 CSARGQGSYGYTF
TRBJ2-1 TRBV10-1 CASTVGQGNYNEQFF
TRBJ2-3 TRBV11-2 CASSLVFDSTDTQYF
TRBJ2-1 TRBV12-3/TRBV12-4 CASSLRLVGPLLGDEQFF
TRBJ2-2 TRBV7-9 CASRKQGGDGELFF
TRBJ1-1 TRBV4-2 CASSQARRENTEAFF
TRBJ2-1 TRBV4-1 CASSQRESDNEQFF
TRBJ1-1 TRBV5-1 CASSFLGAGGTEAFF
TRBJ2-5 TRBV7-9 CASSPLAGEETQYF
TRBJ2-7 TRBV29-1 CSARDSSYEQYF
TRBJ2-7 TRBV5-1 CASSLSTAAYEQYF
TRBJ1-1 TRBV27 CASGDESNTEAFF
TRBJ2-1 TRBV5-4 CASSPHGYNEQFF
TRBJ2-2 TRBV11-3 CASSNNFGELFF
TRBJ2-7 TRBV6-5 CASSPIPGHTSYEQYF
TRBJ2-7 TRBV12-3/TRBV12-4 CASSIGTGSFEYF
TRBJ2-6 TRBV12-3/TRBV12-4 CASILAGQGKPGANVLTF
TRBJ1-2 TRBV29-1 CSVDVGGAYGYTF
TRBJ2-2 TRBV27 CASSFNVLGNTGELFF
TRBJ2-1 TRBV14 CASSQDGAGPSNEQFF
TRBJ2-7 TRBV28 CASSYTGGPYEQYF
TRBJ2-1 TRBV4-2 CASSRYVGYEQFF
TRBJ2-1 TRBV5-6 CASSLVGGDLNEQFF
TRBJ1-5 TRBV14 CASSQTGELNQPQHF
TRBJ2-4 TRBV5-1 CASSLTQGLAKNIQYF
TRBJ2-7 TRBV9 CASSPSGLSYEQYF
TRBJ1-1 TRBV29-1 CSVGRGGTEAFF
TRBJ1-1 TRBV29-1 CSVVLPLRNTEAFF
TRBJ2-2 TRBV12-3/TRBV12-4 CASSSGLSTGELFF
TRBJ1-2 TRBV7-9 CASSLAREAAYYYGYTF
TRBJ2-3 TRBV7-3 CASSPPQAPDTQYF
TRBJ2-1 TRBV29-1 CSVDQGIYNEQFF